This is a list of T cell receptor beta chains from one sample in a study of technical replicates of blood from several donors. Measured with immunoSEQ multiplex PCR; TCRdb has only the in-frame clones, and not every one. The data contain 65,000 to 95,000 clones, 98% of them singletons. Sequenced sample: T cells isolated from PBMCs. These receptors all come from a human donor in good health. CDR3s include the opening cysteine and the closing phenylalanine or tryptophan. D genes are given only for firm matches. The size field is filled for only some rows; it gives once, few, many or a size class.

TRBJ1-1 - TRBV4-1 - CASSQDYPGNTEAFF TGCGCCAGCAGCCAAGATTACCCAGGGAACACTGAAGCTTTCTTT
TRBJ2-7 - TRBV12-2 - CASRCQTGGVYEQYF TGTGCAAGTCGCTGTCAGACAGGGGGCGTCTACGAGCAGTACTTC
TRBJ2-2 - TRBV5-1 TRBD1 CASRPPGTANTGELFF TGCGCCAGCAGGCCCCCAGGGACAGCGAACACCGGGGAGCTGTTTTTT
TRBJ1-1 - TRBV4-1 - CASSQDRDTEAFF TGCGCCAGCAGCCAAGATCGGGACACTGAAGCTTTCTTT
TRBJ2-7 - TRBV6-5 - CASHYEQYF TGTGCCAGCCACTACGAGCAGTACTTC
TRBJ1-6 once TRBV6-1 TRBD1 CASRGGDSDNSPLHF TGTGCCAGCAGGGGTGGGGACAGCGATAATTCACCCCTCCACTTT
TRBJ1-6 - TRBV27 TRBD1 CASSDGTVPSSYNSPLHF TGTGCCAGCAGTGACGGGACAGTTCCTAGCTCCTATAATTCACCCCTCCACTTT
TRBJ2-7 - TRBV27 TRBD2 CASSSPGTSGPYLYEQYF TGTGCCAGCAGTTCCCCCGGGACTAGCGGGCCCTACTTGTACGAGCAGTACTTC
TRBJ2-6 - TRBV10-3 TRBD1 CAIRNSQGTGGANVLTF TGTGCCATCAGGAACTCGCAGGGGACAGGTGGGGCCAACGTCCTGACTTTC
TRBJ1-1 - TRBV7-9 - CASSVEGGKYTEAFF TGTGCCAGCAGCGTCGAAGGCGGAAAATACACTGAAGCTTTCTTT
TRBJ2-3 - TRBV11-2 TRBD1 CASSIGAGGRGDTQYF TGTGCCAGCAGCATAGGGGCAGGGGGCAGGGGAGATACGCAGTATTTT
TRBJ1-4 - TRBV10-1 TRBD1 CASSPTGARNEKLFF TGCGCCAGCAGCCCAACAGGGGCCCGGAATGAAAAACTGTTTTTT
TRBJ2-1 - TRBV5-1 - CASSLLGEDEQFF TGCGCCAGCAGCTTGTTAGGCGAGGATGAGCAGTTCTTC
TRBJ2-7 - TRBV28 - CASSLSGGPNEQYF TGTGCCAGCAGTCTCTCAGGGGGGCCCAACGAGCAGTACTTC
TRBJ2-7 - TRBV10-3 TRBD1 CATRQGDYEQYF TGTGCCACCAGACAGGGGGACTACGAGCAGTACTTC